A single sample is the source of the 21 T cell receptor beta chains below, sequenced in a study of shared clonotypes between healthy human individuals. The repertoire was sequenced with immunoSEQ multiplex PCR; TCRdb's copy has only in-frame clones and lacks some. The table shows roughly 2.1 million clones, with approximately 94% occurring only once. CD45RO-negative cells were positively selected for CCR7, leaving out terminally differentiated effector memory CD45RA+ cells. Input material: naive CD8+ T cells from PBMCs. The receptor source for this set is a man between 18 and 29 years old in good health. Some clones in this sample may be carry-over from other donors' samples.

The chain employs TRBV28 and TRBJ2-3; no definite D call. The CDR3 spans 12 residues. The V and J ends lost 6 bases and 4 bases respectively, with 8 bases between them. From germline, CDR1 is MDHEN and CDR2 SYDVKM. In nucleotides, the CDR3 is TGTGCCAGCAGAGAACTACCAGATACGCAGTATTTT. Protein sequence: CASRELPDTQYF. Full variable domain (missing parts from reference TRBV28 and TRBJ2-3): DVKVTQSSRYLVKRTGEKVFLECVQDMDHENMFWYRQDPGLGLRLIYFSYDVKMKEKGDIPEGYSVSREKKERFSLILESASTNQTSMYLCASRELPDTQYFGPGTRLTVL.

The CDR3 sequence is CASTARTKTRGSEYF. CDR3 DNA: TGTGCCAGCACAGCAAGGACAAAGACCAGGGGAAGTGAGTACTTC. The chain has TRBV6-9 and TRBJ2-4; TRBD1 might be the D (6 bases). Trimming cost V 7 bases and J 14 bases, with 27 bases left between them. Germline CDR1 MNHGY, CDR2 SVAAGI. The CDR3 length is 15 residues.

The chain couples TRBV6-5 to TRBJ2-1; either TRBD1 or TRBD2 may supply D (6 bases each). V was shortened by 5 bases and J by 1 base, with 12 bases between the two germline ends. Germline V gene data show CDR1 as MNHEY and CDR2 as SVGAGI. This CDR3 has 15 residues. Written as DNA, the CDR3 is TGTGCCAGCAGTGTGGAGGGGGAATCCTACAATGAGCAGTTCTTC. Its protein is CASSVEGESYNEQFF.

The rearrangement uses TRBV19 and TRBJ2-1; 9 nucleotides match TRBD1. This CDR3 is built from 18 residues. Trimming removed 6 bases from V and 5 bases from J; junction bases left unmatched: 17. Germline V gene lookup returns CDR1 LNHDA and CDR2 SQIVND (reference sequence). CDR3 amino acids: CASSSRGTGRPKDNEQFF. CDR3 nucleotide sequence: TGTGCCAGTAGCTCTAGGGGGACAGGGCGACCTAAGGACAATGAGCAGTTCTTC.

The rearrangement uses TRBV15 and TRBJ2-7; TRBD2 might be the D (6 bases). Trimming shortened V by 5 bases and J by 2 bases, and 16 bases separated the two germline ends. This CDR3 region has 15 residues. CDR1 is LNHNV and CDR2 is YYDKDF in the germline V gene (reference sequence). The CDR3 DNA reads TGTGCCACCAGCCTCGGGAGTGGACAAACCTACGAGCAGTACTTC. This translates into CATSLGSGQTYEQYF.

V gene TRBV5-6 combines with J gene TRBJ2-5; TRBD1 might be the D (6 bases). V was cut by 0 bases and J by 1 base, with 7 bases left in between. Germline V gene sequence: CDR1 SGHDT, CDR2 YYEEEE. This CDR3 is built from 14 residues. The CDR3: CASSLVRGQETQYF. The DNA for the CDR3 is TGTGCCAGCAGCTTGGTCAGGGGCCAAGAGACCCAGTACTTC.

V and J are TRBV28 and TRBJ1-1; D is uncertain. Trimming took off 2 bases at V and 5 bases at J, with 6 bases between the two ends. Germline assignment: CDR1 MDHEN and CDR2 SYDVKM. The CDR3 runs to 12 residues. In nucleotides, the CDR3 is TGTGCCAGCAGTTTAGGATGGACTGAAGCTTTCTTT. This codes for CASSLGWTEAFF.

This chain links TRBV9 with TRBJ2-3; 14 positions agree with TRBD2. Germline V CDR1 and CDR2: SGDLS, YYNGEE. Germline trimming cut 4 bases from V and 4 bases from J; bases unmatched to any gene: 8. This CDR3 has 17 amino acids. The CDR3: CASSQPRLAGGPDTQYF. CDR3 bases: TGTGCCAGCAGCCAACCAAGACTAGCGGGAGGGCCAGATACGCAGTATTTT.

The chain has TRBV2 and TRBJ2-3, with TRBD2 matching 8 bases. The CDR3 has 15 residues. Germline V lookup: CDR1 SNHLY, CDR2 FYNNEI. Trimming took 6 bases from V and 5 from J; bases not matched to a gene: 10. CDR3 amino acids: CASSHESGRRDTQYF. In nucleotides, the CDR3 is TGTGCCAGCAGCCACGAGAGCGGGAGAAGAGATACGCAGTATTTT.

The chain uses TRBV28 and TRBJ2-3; D unresolved. From germline, CDR1 is MDHEN and CDR2 SYDVKM. This CDR3 contains 12 residues. The V end lost 10 bases, the J end lost 11 bases, and 19 bases lay between the germline ends. The CDR3 bases are TGTGCCACCGGGCCCGCACCACATAAGCAGTATTTT. Residues: CATGPAPHKQYF. Full variable domain (outside the CDR3, taken from reference TRBV28 and TRBJ2-3): DVKVTQSSRYLVKRTGEKVFLECVQDMDHENMFWYRQDPGLGLRLIYFSYDVKMKEKGDIPEGYSVSREKKERFSLILESASTNQTSMYLCATGPAPHKQYFGPGTRLTVL.

The chain combines TRBV28 with TRBJ2-1; 11 bases line up with TRBD2. J lost 7 bases, V lost 5 bases, and 10 bases had no gene match. This CDR3 region has 16 residues. CDR1 is MDHEN, CDR2 SYDVKM, per germline. For the CDR3, the DNA is TGTGCCAGCAGTCCAAGCGTACTAGCGGGAGTTAATGAGCAGTTCTTC. This translates into CASSPSVLAGVNEQFF. Full variable domain (missing parts from reference TRBV28 and TRBJ2-1): DVKVTQSSRYLVKRTGEKVFLECVQDMDHENMFWYRQDPGLGLRLIYFSYDVKMKEKGDIPEGYSVSREKKERFSLILESASTNQTSMYLCASSPSVLAGVNEQFFGPGTRLTVL.

Remarks on this clone: Different DNA sequences within this sample yield the same CDR3. The CDR3 loop is CASSVGTGVSYEQYF. As DNA, the CDR3 is TGTGCCAGCAGCGTAGGTACAGGGGTCTCCTACGAGCAGTACTTC. V gene TRBV9 combines with J gene TRBJ2-7; 7 nucleotides align to TRBD1. J lost 0 bases, V lost 0 bases, and 3 bases had no gene match. CDR3 length: 15 residues. Germline V CDR1 and CDR2: SGDLS, YYNGEE.

This chain uses TRBV5-5 with TRBJ2-5; 10 bases fit TRBD1. The J call may be mistaken, given a closer DNA end match to TRBJ2-7. The CDR3 loop spans 15 amino acids. Germline assignment: CDR1 SGHKS and CDR2 YYEKEE (reference sequence). CDR3 loop: CASSQTGGWSYEQYF. In nucleotides, the CDR3 is TGTGCCAGCAGCCAGACAGGGGGCTGGAGTTACGAGCAGTACTTC.

The CDR3 sequence: CASRREGFEEQYF. CDR3 in DNA: TGTGCCAGCAGGCGGGAGGGTTTTGAAGAGCAGTACTTC. The chain uses TRBV7-9 and TRBJ2-7, with TRBD2 identical over 9 bases. The CDR3 spans 13 residues. Looked up from germline, CDR1 is SEHNR and CDR2 is FQNEAQ (reference sequence). The J segment lost 7 bases and the V segment lost 6 bases, leaving 7 bases of the junction unmatched.

The rearrangement uses TRBV19 and TRBJ2-7; TRBD1 matches at 11 bases. Germline CDR1 and CDR2: LNHDA and SQIVND (reference sequence). Trimming cost V 4 bases and J 3 bases; bases outside gene matches: 2. The CDR3 spans 14 residues. The CDR3 DNA reads as TGTGCCAGTAGTAAGGGACAGGGGGTCTACGAGCAGTACTTC. Translated: CASSKGQGVYEQYF.

This clone was seen a handful of times. The chain employs TRBV18 and TRBJ1-4; TRBD1 is a possible D gene (5 bases). Per the germline V gene, CDR1 is KGHSH and CDR2 is LQKENI. V was cut by 2 bases and J by 16 bases, with 17 bases left in between. The CDR3 has 13 residues. Written as DNA, the CDR3 is TGTGCCAGCTCACCAGCCGCCGTAGGACACAGGTTTTTT. Translating gives CASSPAAVGHRFF.

As regards this clone: In the same sample, other DNA sequences code for this CDR3. CDR3 in DNA: TGTGCCAGCAGTTACTCTACAGGGACCTACGAGCAGTACTTC. It translates to CASSYSTGTYEQYF. The chain links TRBV6-5 to TRBJ2-7, with D perhaps matching TRBD1 (6 bases). Germline V gives CDR1 MNHEY, CDR2 SVGAGI. The CDR3 length is 14 residues. Trimming took off 0 bases at V and 2 bases at J, with 8 bases between the two ends.

On this clone itself: Other nucleotide sequences from this sample produce the same CDR3. The chain joins TRBV29-1 to TRBJ2-6; D ambiguous. The V and J ends lost 3 bases and 4 bases respectively, with 10 bases between them. This CDR3 spans 14 amino acids. The germline V gene encodes CDR1 SQVTM and CDR2 ANQGSEA. The CDR3 DNA reads as TGCAGCGTTGATTTAGGTACCGGGGCCAACGTCCTGACTTTC. It codes for CSVDLGTGANVLTF.

The V gene is TRBV13, the J gene TRBJ2-2; D is perhaps TRBD1 (5 bases). This CDR3 spans 15 amino acids. Trimming removed 1 base from V and 4 bases from J, with 10 bases in between. CDR1 and CDR2 from the germline V gene are PRHDT and FYEKMQ (reference sequence). The chain's CDR3 is CASSLARTSTGELFF. The CDR3, as DNA: TGTGCCAGCAGCTTAGCCAGGACAAGCACCGGGGAGCTGTTTTTT.

This clone was seen a few times. The genes are TRBV9 and TRBJ2-2, with D hard to call. CDR3 length equals 17 residues. The V end lost 0 bases, the J end lost 5 bases, and 17 bases lay between the germline ends. Germline V gene sequence: CDR1 SGDLS, CDR2 YYNGEE. CDR3 in amino acids: CASSVGSSVMVTGELFF. The CDR3 DNA sequence: TGTGCCAGCAGCGTAGGGTCCAGCGTTATGGTGACCGGGGAGCTGTTTTTT.

This sequence joins TRBV4-2 and TRBJ2-7, with 8 bases aligning to TRBD2. Trimming removed 4 bases from V and 0 bases from J; junction bases left unmatched: 5. Per the germline V gene, CDR1 is LGHNA and CDR2 is YNFKEQ. This CDR3 is 15 amino acids long. DNA for the CDR3: TGTGCCAGCAGCCGAGGACTAGCAGACTCCTACGAGCAGTACTTC. Translation gives CASSRGLADSYEQYF.